This T cell receptor (beta chain) originates from a study of OX40 agonist ivuxolimab in advanced cancers. Study in general: Subjects had a mean age of roughly 60 years, with a range of roughly 20 to 79; more than 75% were male. The study's findings and limits: Some nonresponders additionally presented with little normalized T-cell clonal expansion. CD8+ T cells (on average) carried more expanded clones than CD4+ T cells.

There are a few counts of this clone. Its antigen is unknown. The data were produced by immunoSEQ multiplex PCR, yet TCRdb's version contains in-frame clones alone and is incomplete. This sample carries approximately 60,000 clones, over 60% of them seen once, and the ten largest clones take just under 6.5%. The TCR was taken from an adult with an advanced solid tumor such as melanoma, head and neck, liver or kidney cancer. The sample was CD4+ or CD8+ T cells sorted from blood, taken in a trial of the OX40 agonist ivuxolimab.

The CDR3 nucleotides read TGTGCCAGCAGAGGGGACGTCAGCAATCAGCCCCAGCATTTT. This codes for CASRGDVSNQPQHF. The gene calls are TRBV2 and TRBJ1-5, with D tentatively TRBD1 (5 bases). V lost 6 bases and J 1 base, leaving 10 bases between the germline ends. CDR3 length: 14 amino acids. Germline-derived CDR1 and CDR2 are SNHLY and FYNNEI.